This TCR beta chain is drawn from a study of graft-versus-host responses after intestinal transplantation. The table came from immunoSEQ multiplex PCR; TCRdb's copy has only in-frame clones and leaves some out. The profile shows tens of thousands of clones, over 80% of them singletons. CDR3 length: 13 amino acids. V lost 2 bases, J lost 2 bases, and 8 bases lay in between. Germline-derived CDR1 and CDR2 are SGHNT and YYREEE (reference sequence). Concerning this clone itself: Its specificity is not known.

This clonotype originated in a human donor who received an intestinal transplant. The sequences come from unstimulated CD8+ T cells sorted from spleen or lymph node cells, collected before intestinal transplant. The rearrangement uses TRBV5-4 and TRBJ2-7; the D gene could be TRBD1 or TRBD2 (5 bases each). This CDR3 is CASSFGGTYEQYF. Here the CDR3 DNA reads TGTGCCAGCAGCTTTGGGGGAACCTACGAGCAGTACTTC.